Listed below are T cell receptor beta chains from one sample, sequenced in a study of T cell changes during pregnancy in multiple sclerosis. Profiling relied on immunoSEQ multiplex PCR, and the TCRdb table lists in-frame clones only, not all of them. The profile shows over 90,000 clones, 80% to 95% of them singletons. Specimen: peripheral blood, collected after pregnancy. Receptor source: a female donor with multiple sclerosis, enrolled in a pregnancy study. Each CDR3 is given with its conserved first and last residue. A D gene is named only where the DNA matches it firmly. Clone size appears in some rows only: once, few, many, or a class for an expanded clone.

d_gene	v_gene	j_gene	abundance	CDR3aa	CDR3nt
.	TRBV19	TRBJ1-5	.	CASSGPGQRLKQPQHF	TGTGCCAGTAGTGGCCCTGGACAGCGACTGAAACAGCCCCAGCATTTT
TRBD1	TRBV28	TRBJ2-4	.	CASRRTGTGNIQYF	TGTGCCAGCAGACGAACCGGGACAGGAAACATTCAGTACTTC
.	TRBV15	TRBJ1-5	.	CATSSVRYSNQPQHF	TGTGCCACCAGCAGTGTCAGATATAGCAATCAGCCCCAGCATTTT
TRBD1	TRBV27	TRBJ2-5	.	CASSPTGGWETQYF	TGTGCCAGCAGTCCTACAGGGGGCTGGGAGACCCAGTACTTC
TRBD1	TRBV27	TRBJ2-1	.	CASSLGTGTNEQFF	TGTGCCAGCAGTCTAGGGACAGGAACCAATGAGCAGTTCTTC
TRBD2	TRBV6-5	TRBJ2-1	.	CASSYRTSEYNEQFF	TGTGCCAGCAGTTACAGGACTAGCGAGTACAATGAGCAGTTCTTC
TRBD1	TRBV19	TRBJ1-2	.	CASSIPSGQGKDGYTF	TGTGCCAGTAGCATTCCGTCGGGACAGGGGAAGGATGGCTACACCTTC
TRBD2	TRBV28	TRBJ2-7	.	CASNKRTSGSSAYEQYF	TGTGCCAGCAACAAAAGGACTAGCGGGAGTTCTGCCTACGAGCAGTACTTC
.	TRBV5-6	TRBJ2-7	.	CASSLVSSYEQYF	TGTGCCAGCAGCTTGGTCAGTTCCTACGAGCAGTACTTC
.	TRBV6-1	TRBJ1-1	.	CASTPRGGIEGAFF	TGTGCCAGCACCCCAAGGGGGGGAATAGAAGGAGCTTTCTTT
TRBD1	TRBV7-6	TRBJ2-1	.	CASSNDRGPYNEQFF	TGTGCCAGCAGCAATGACAGGGGCCCCTACAATGAGCAGTTCTTC
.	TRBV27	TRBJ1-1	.	CASSLGRGHTEAFF	TGTGCCAGCAGTTTGGGGCGGGGCCACACTGAAGCTTTCTTT
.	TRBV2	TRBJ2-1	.	CASVFGGYNEQFF	TGTGCCAGCGTCTTTGGGGGGTACAATGAGCAGTTCTTC
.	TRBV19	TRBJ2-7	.	CASSMGPGGNYEQYF	TGTGCCAGTAGTATGGGGCCAGGGGGGAATTACGAGCAGTACTTC
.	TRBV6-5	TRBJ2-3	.	CASSYLGADTQYF	TGTGCCAGCAGTTACTTGGGCGCGGATACGCAGTATTTT
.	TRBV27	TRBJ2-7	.	CASSSGTRAYEQYF	TGTGCCAGCAGCTCCGGGACTCGCGCCTACGAGCAGTACTTC
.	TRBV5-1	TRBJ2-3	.	CASSFTITSASTDTQYF	TGCGCCAGCAGCTTTACCATCACAAGCGCGAGCACAGATACGCAGTATTTT
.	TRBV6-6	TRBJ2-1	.	CASSPDRYNEQFF	TGTGCCAGCAGTCCTGACAGGTACAATGAGCAGTTCTTC
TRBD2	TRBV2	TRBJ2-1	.	CASDASGRTYNEQFF	TGTGCCAGTGACGCTAGCGGGAGGACCTACAATGAGCAGTTCTTC
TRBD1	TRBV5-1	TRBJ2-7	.	CASSLGGQGNEQYF	TGCGCCAGCAGCTTGGGGGGACAGGGGAACGAGCAGTACTTC
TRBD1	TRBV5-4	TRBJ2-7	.	CASSLIQGYEQYF	TGTGCCAGCAGCTTAATACAGGGGTACGAGCAGTACTTC
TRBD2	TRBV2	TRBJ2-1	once	CASPTAGESSYNEQFF	TGTGCCAGCCCGACGGCGGGAGAATCGTCCTACAATGAGCAGTTCTTC
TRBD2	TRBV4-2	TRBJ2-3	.	CASSQERGGLAGADTQYF	TGTGCCAGCAGCCAAGAGAGAGGTGGGCTAGCGGGAGCTGATACGCAGTATTTT
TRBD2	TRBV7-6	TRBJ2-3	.	CASSLRTSATGDTQYF	TGTGCCAGCAGCTTAAGGACTAGCGCAACGGGAGATACGCAGTATTTT
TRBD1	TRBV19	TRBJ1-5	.	CASSIDRGNNQPQHF	TGTGCCAGTAGTATTGACAGGGGGAATAATCAGCCCCAGCATTTT
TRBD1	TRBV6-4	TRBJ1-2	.	CASSDSGQGFGYGYTF	TGTGCCAGCAGTGACTCGGGACAGGGGTTTGGCTATGGCTACACCTTC
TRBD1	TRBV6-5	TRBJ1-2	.	CASSQTGRYGYTF	TGTGCCAGCAGTCAGACAGGGAGGTATGGCTACACCTTC
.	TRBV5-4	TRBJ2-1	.	CASSLVREGGYEQFF	TGTGCCAGCAGCTTGGTGAGGGAGGGGGGGTATGAGCAGTTCTTC
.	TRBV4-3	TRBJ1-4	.	CASSPSDRFNEKLFF	TGCGCCAGCAGCCCATCCGACAGATTTAATGAAAAACTGTTTTTT
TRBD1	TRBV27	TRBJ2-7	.	CASSSTGTGEQYF	TGTGCCAGCAGTTCGACAGGGACCGGCGAGCAGTACTTC
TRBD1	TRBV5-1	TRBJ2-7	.	CASSHGQEDEQYF	TGCGCCAGCAGCCACGGACAGGAAGACGAGCAGTACTTC
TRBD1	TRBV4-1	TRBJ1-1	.	CASSPTQGARNTEAFF	TGCGCCAGCAGCCCGACACAGGGGGCGCGGAACACTGAAGCTTTCTTT
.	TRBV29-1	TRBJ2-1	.	CSAAQQGRSYNEQFF	TGCAGCGCCGCGCAACAGGGTAGATCCTACAATGAGCAGTTCTTC
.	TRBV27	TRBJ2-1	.	CASSLSRSGVYNEQFF	TGTGCCAGCAGTTTATCCCGGTCAGGGGTATACAATGAGCAGTTCTTC
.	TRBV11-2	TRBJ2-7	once	CASSLVEGRDEQYF	TGTGCCAGCAGCTTAGTGGAGGGGCGAGACGAGCAGTACTTC
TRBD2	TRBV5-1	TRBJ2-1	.	CASSFLAGGPSYNEQFF	TGCGCCAGCAGCTTCCTAGCGGGAGGGCCTTCCTACAATGAGCAGTTCTTC
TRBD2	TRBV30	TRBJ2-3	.	CAWGGVDTQYF	TGTGCCTGGGGGGGGGTGGATACGCAGTATTTT
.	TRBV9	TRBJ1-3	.	CASSVVADLRGNTIYF	TGTGCCAGCAGCGTAGTGGCGGATTTGAGAGGAAACACCATATATTTT
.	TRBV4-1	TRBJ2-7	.	CASSQVFGGEQYF	TGCGCCAGCAGCCAAGTATTCGGGGGTGAGCAGTACTTC
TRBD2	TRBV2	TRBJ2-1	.	CASSVLAGLDEQFF	TGTGCCAGCAGTGTCCTAGCGGGATTGGATGAGCAGTTCTTC
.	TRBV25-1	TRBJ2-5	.	CASSPLSGPQETQYF	TGTGCCAGCAGTCCTCTGTCAGGGCCCCAAGAGACCCAGTACTTC
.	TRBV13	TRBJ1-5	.	CASSFSRGQPQHF	TGTGCCAGCAGCTTTTCTCGCGGTCAGCCCCAGCATTTT
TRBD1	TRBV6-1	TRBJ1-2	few	CASRGDRAGGYTF	TGTGCCAGCAGGGGGGACAGGGCGGGTGGCTACACCTTC
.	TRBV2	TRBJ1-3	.	CASSSGGASGNTIYF	TGTGCCAGCAGTTCCGGAGGGGCCTCTGGAAACACCATATATTTT
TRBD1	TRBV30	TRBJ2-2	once	CAWSPTGVKNTGELFF	TGTGCCTGGAGTCCGACAGGGGTTAAGAATACCGGGGAGCTGTTTTTT
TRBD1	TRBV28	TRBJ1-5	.	CASSLGHRGWQPQHF	TGTGCCAGCAGTTTAGGGCACAGGGGCTGGCAGCCCCAGCATTTT
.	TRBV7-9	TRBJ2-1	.	CASSLVVSGYSYNEQFF	TGTGCCAGCAGCTTAGTCGTCAGCGGTTACTCCTACAATGAGCAGTTCTTC
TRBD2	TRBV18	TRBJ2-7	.	CASSPLGTSGAYEQYF	TGTGCCAGCTCACCACTAGGGACTAGCGGGGCCTACGAGCAGTACTTC
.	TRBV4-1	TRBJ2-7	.	CASSSSHLYEQYF	TGCGCCAGCAGCTCTAGCCATCTGTACGAGCAGTACTTC